The rows below give T cell receptor beta chains drawn from one sample of a study of vaccination and CD4 T cells after COVID-19. One entry per CDR3 protein results from TCRdb running MiXCR on the PCR reads. This table has about 4,000 distinct CDR3 sequences, about 38% appearing once. Their specific antigens are unknown. The sequencing input was CD4+ T cells from blood, cultured in vitro. The origin of the receptors is a human donor in good health. Each CDR3 is given with its conserved first and last residue. D genes are given only for firm matches. Only part of the rows carry a size: once, few, many, or a class if the clone is expanded.

V gene,D gene,J gene,clone size,CDR3 protein,CDR3 DNA
TRBV7-7,-,TRBJ2-3,-,CASSLGNYPSTDTQYF,TGTGCTAGCAGCTTAGGAAACTACCCTAGCACAGATACGCAGTATTTT
TRBV7-9,TRBD2,TRBJ2-2,-,CASSPGGSGGLAYGELFF,TGTGCCAGCAGCCCAGGGGGTAGCGGGGGCCTCGCCTATGGGGAGCTGTTTTTT
TRBV12-3/TRBV12-4,-,TRBJ1-1,-,CASSTQNTEAFF,TGTGCCAGCAGTACGCAGAACACTGAAGCTTTCTTT
TRBV6-5,-,TRBJ1-6,few,CASSYYLRELGSPLHF,TGTGCCAGCAGTTACTACCTCAGAGAGCTGGGTTCACCCCTCCACTTT
TRBV7-2,-,TRBJ1-2,few,CASSLSAGPYGYTF,TGTGCCAGCAGCTTATCGGCAGGACCCTATGGCTACACCTTC
TRBV5-1,-,TRBJ2-7,-,CASSLVGGPTYEQYF,TGCGCCAGCAGCTTGGTAGGTGGCCCCACCTACGAGCAGTACTTC
TRBV6-1,-,TRBJ2-7,-,CASILTDQGRGHYEQYF,TGTGCCAGCATTCTGACAGATCAGGGACGGGGACACTACGAGCAGTACTTC
TRBV7-3,-,TRBJ1-2,few,CVSSLTGGASNYGYTF,TGTGTCAGCAGCTTAACGGGAGGAGCGTCTAACTATGGCTACACCTTC
TRBV11-2,TRBD2,TRBJ2-1,-,CASSPPGGRYNEQFF,TGTGCCAGCAGCCCCCCCGGGGGGAGATACAATGAGCAGTTCTTC
TRBV18,-,TRBJ2-3,-,CASSPLTGDTQYF,TGTGCCAGCTCACCCCTCACTGGGGATACGCAGTATTTT
TRBV6-1,TRBD1,TRBJ2-7,once,CASRENRGIVYEQYF,TGTGCCAGCAGGGAAAACAGGGGGATTGTGTACGAGCAGTACTTC
TRBV6-5,-,TRBJ1-2,-,CASSYGGGRGYTF,TGTGCCAGCAGTTACGGGGGCGGGCGCGGCTACACCTTC
TRBV7-6,TRBD1,TRBJ2-3,-,CASSFQQGGTDTQYF,TGTGCCAGCAGCTTTCAACAGGGGGGCACAGATACGCAGTATTTT
TRBV5-1,TRBD2,TRBJ2-7,-,CASSPYIAGGPHEQYF,TGCGCCAGCAGCCCATATATAGCGGGGGGCCCCCACGAGCAGTACTTC